This T cell receptor beta chain was recorded in a study of cytomegalovirus exposure and HLA in healthy donors (TCRdb year 2017). Regarding the research as a whole: A later analysis indicated that the 95 to 150 validation repertoires were generated on the platform also employed for the approximately 700 repertoires of the first cohort. The study was designed to test whether signatures of past pathogen exposure could be identified by cataloging public T cell receptors. The study combined high-throughput TCR immunosequencing, statistical association of individual TCRs with disease status, and machine learning to predict cytomegalovirus infection status. A separate validation cohort of 100 to 150 different subjects was used in addition to the approximately 700-subject first cohort.

Separate from the roughly 700-subject first cohort, the validation cohort of roughly 130 subjects was the group to which the donors belonged. This clone appeared once. Its recognized antigen is unknown. The record has no base qualities; no much larger clone is one base away. The paper as a whole reports these results and caveats: In a later analysis, TCRs clustered in the first cohort were found to also tend to co-occur in the 130 or so validation repertoires, with 94% of cluster scores above 0. A later analysis lacked HLA typing for the validation cohort, so it scored co-occurrence in that cohort across all 110 or so repertoires. In both the original and validation cohorts, the classifier was reported to diagnose cytomegalovirus status with high specificity and sensitivity. In vitro tests confirmed that a few of the cytomegalovirus-associated TCR beta chains recognize cytomegalovirus antigens. Most TCR sequences were seen in very few donors, while some public TCRs were found in many individuals. The authors suggested that the approach could potentially be extended to other disease states and immunological phenotypes. A total of about 180 TCR beta chains were listed by the study as associated with cytomegalovirus.

The receptor library was made with the immunoSEQ multiplex PCR assay. On the study's bioinformatics: A statistical classification framework was built for diagnosing cytomegalovirus status from the catalog of TCR beta chain sequences. TCRdb retrieved this table from immuneACCESS and kept in-frame rearrangements only. Not all clones are present; in checked studies, unresolved V genes account for under half, and no reason is known for the remainder. The V and J calls and the clone size are those of that table, but D and trimming were determined from the DNA. The sample includes 65,000 to 70,000 clones, with roughly nine tenths observed a single time. Just over 3% of the sample belongs to the ten largest clones. Measured from the cysteine to the phenylalanine, the CDR3 is 10 residues long. Just CDR3 DNA is preserved here, 30 bases in frame from base 1. CDR1 and CDR2 (MDHEN, SYDVKM) derive from the germline V gene. V gives up 6 bases and J gives up 4 bases, and the segment between their germline ends measures 4 bases.

The chain uses TRBV28 and TRBJ2-7, with an unclear D gene assignment. Sequenced: PBMCs. This TCR was sampled from a man aged 18 to 30 in good health and CMV-seronegative. The nucleotides are TGTGCCAGCAGCGGGTACGAGCAGTACTTC. This codes for CASSGYEQYF.